These 27 T cell receptor beta chains originate from one sample sequenced in a study of CD8+ T cells in alopecia areata. As for treatment: oral pan-JAK inhibitor, 5-10 mg twice daily. cDNA reverse transcribed from extracted RNA served as the sequencing template. Some clones are missing from TCRdb's copy, which holds only in-frame ones; the method was immunoSEQ multiplex PCR. Of about 190,000 clones listed, roughly 60% are singletons. The sample here was CD4+ T cells sorted from blood, taken around week 47, from a patient treated with tofacitinib. These receptors came from a human donor with alopecia areata.

The V call is TRBV5-6, the J call TRBJ2-7, with no clear D. The CDR3 sequence is 14 residues long. V shed 4 bases and J shed 1 base, with 12 bases lying between them. Germline CDR1 reads SGHDT; CDR2 reads YYEEEE. The CDR3 nucleotides read TGTGCCAGCAGCCAGCAGCCCTATTCCTACGAGCAGTACTTC. This translates into CASSQQPYSYEQYF.

The V gene is TRBV30, the J gene TRBJ2-4; unclear D gene. The CDR3 loop spans 14 amino acids. The V end was cut by 3 bases, the J end by 1 base, with 10 bases between. Germline assignment: CDR1 GTSNPN and CDR2 SVGIG (reference sequence). The CDR3: CAWSPGTAKNIQYF. The CDR3, as DNA: TGTGCCTGGAGCCCCGGTACGGCCAAAAACATTCAGTACTTC.

This clone has a handful of counts. V and J are TRBV27 and TRBJ2-4; D gene uncertain. The ends were cut back, 3 bases at V and 10 bases at J, with 13 bases in the middle. The CDR3 length is 13 residues. Germline-derived CDR1 and CDR2 are MNHEY and SMNVEV (reference sequence). CDR3 amino acids: CASSFTRSPIQYF. The DNA for the CDR3 is TGTGCCAGCAGTTTCACCAGGTCGCCTATTCAGTACTTC.

The chain carries TRBV6-5 and TRBJ1-2; no clear D gene. The CDR3 runs 11 residues. V was cut by 6 bases and J by 8 bases, with 10 bases left in between. Germline CDR1 and CDR2: MNHEY and SVGAGI. The CDR3, as DNA: TGTGCCAGCAGGTCCGCTTGGGGCTACACCTTC. This sequence encodes CASRSAWGYTF.

This clone was recorded once. This chain links TRBV7-2 with TRBJ2-7; D uncertain. The CDR3 covers 13 residues. Deletions cut 5 bases from V and 9 bases from J, with 17 bases between. Germline assignment: CDR1 SGHTA and CDR2 FQGNSA. The CDR3 loop is CASSPSGGFGQYF. In DNA, the CDR3 is TGTGCCAGCAGCCCTTCGGGTGGATTTGGGCAGTACTTC.

V usage is TRBV5-4 and J usage is TRBJ1-2; 8 bases align to TRBD1. In germline, CDR1 is SGHNT, CDR2 YYREEE (reference sequence). Trimming removed 4 bases from V and 6 bases from J; junction bases left unmatched: 5. The CDR3 is made up of 13 amino acids. For the CDR3, the DNA is TGTGCCAGCAGCGCTACAGGGGGAAATGGCTACACCTTC. Protein product: CASSATGGNGYTF.

The chain couples TRBV30 to TRBJ1-2; D ambiguous. Trimming cost V 4 bases and J 0 bases, with 12 bases left between them. Germline CDR1 reads GTSNPN; CDR2 reads SVGIG (reference sequence). The CDR3 covers 14 residues. CDR3 sequence reads: CAWMTESSNYGYTF. The CDR3 DNA sequence: TGTGCCTGGATGACTGAGTCCTCTAACTATGGCTACACCTTC.

The CDR3 spells CSVGRGRGDTQYF. CDR3 nucleotides: TGCAGCGTTGGACGGGGGCGAGGAGATACGCAGTATTTT. The V call is TRBV29-1, the J call TRBJ2-3; D could derive from TRBD1 or TRBD2 (6 bases each). Germline lookup yields CDR1 SQVTM and CDR2 ANQGSEA. This CDR3 has 13 residues. Trimming removed 4 bases at V and 5 bases at J, with 13 bases between.

This rearrangement joins TRBV6-5 to TRBJ2-7; D might be TRBD2 (5 bases). V dropped 6 bases and J dropped 1 base, with 16 bases sitting between them. The length of the CDR3 is 15 residues. CDR1 is MNHEY and CDR2 is SVGAGI in the germline V gene. The DNA for the CDR3 is TGTGCCAGCAGCAACCTCCCACCGGGATCCTACGAGCAGTACTTC. It yields the protein CASSNLPPGSYEQYF.

There are a few counts of this clone. This chain links TRBV5-1 with TRBJ2-3, with D unresolved. Trimming took 4 bases from V and 0 from J, leaving 9 bases between them. Germline V CDR1 and CDR2: SGHRS, YFSETQ. The CDR3 covers 14 residues. The CDR3 sequence is CASSALQSTDTQYF. CDR3 DNA: TGCGCCAGCAGCGCACTACAGAGCACAGATACGCAGTATTTT.

This chain joins TRBV4-1 and TRBJ1-2; 7 bases line up with TRBD1. The J segment lost 4 bases and the V segment lost 3 bases, leaving 8 bases of the junction unmatched. Germline CDR1 and CDR2: MGHRA and YSYEKL. The CDR3 has 15 residues. As DNA, the CDR3 is TGCGCCAGCAGCCATGGGGCCGGGACAGCCTATGGCTACACCTTC. Amino acid sequence: CASSHGAGTAYGYTF.

This clone has a handful of counts. The V call is TRBV29-1, the J call TRBJ2-1; TRBD1 aligns across 8 bases. Losses at the gene ends were 7 bases for V and 8 bases for J; bases not matched to a gene: 10. From germline, CDR1 is SQVTM and CDR2 ANQGSEA. The CDR3 has 13 residues. The CDR3 reads CSADRTGKDEQFF. CDR3 sequence (DNA): TGCAGCGCGGACCGGACAGGGAAAGATGAGCAGTTCTTC.

In the case of this clone: The identical CDR3 is also encoded by other nucleotide sequences in the sample. V usage is TRBV29-1 and J usage is TRBJ1-5; 8 bases map to TRBD1. CDR1 is SQVTM, CDR2 ANQGSEA, per germline. This CDR3 region has 13 residues. Germline trimming cut 5 bases from V and 6 bases from J; bases unmatched to any gene: 6. CDR3 nucleotides: TGCAGCGTTACAGGACAGGGAGGTCAGCCCCAGCATTTT. It yields the protein CSVTGQGGQPQHF.

The table lists this clone with a count of one. At the DNA level, this CDR3 is encoded by other sequences in the same sample as well. V and J are TRBV20-1 and TRBJ2-3; D is unresolved. Germline assignment: CDR1 DFQATT and CDR2 SNEGSKA (reference sequence). Between the trimmed V and J ends, which lost 1 base and 5 bases, there was a span of 4 bases. The length of the CDR3 is 11 residues. CDR3: CSARGGDTQYF. For the CDR3, the DNA is TGCAGTGCTAGAGGCGGAGATACGCAGTATTTT.

V is TRBV30 and J is TRBJ2-5; D possibly corresponds to TRBD2 (7 bases). Trimming shortened V by 2 bases and J by 1 base, and 14 bases separated the two germline ends. CDR3 size: 15 residues. The germline CDR1 and CDR2 sequences are GTSNPN and SVGIG (reference sequence). CDR3: CAWSSKGGPQETQYF. In DNA, the CDR3 is TGTGCCTGGAGTTCCAAGGGGGGGCCCCAAGAGACCCAGTACTTC.

This clone was observed a handful of times. V and J are TRBV29-1 and TRBJ2-3; the D gene is possibly TRBD2 (5 bases). Germline loops: CDR1 SQVTM, CDR2 ANQGSEA. The V end was cut by 5 bases, the J end by 5 bases, with 17 bases between. The CDR3 runs to 14 residues. Here the CDR3 DNA reads TGCAGCGTTCTGGGCCGGTTCGAGGGAGATACGCAGTATTTT. Translated: CSVLGRFEGDTQYF.

The chain carries TRBV7-2 and TRBJ2-2; 7 positions agree with TRBD2. The CDR3 consists of 16 residues. The V gene's germline CDR1 is SGHTA and CDR2 FQGNSA. J was trimmed by 2 bases and V by 5 bases; bases with no gene match: 8. The CDR3, as DNA: TGTGCCAGCAGCGCATCGGGACTAACAAACACCGGGGAGCTGTTTTTT. It encodes CASSASGLTNTGELFF.

A few counts support this clone. The chain is built from TRBV4-3 and TRBJ1-1, with D maybe TRBD1 (5 bases). This CDR3 has 15 residues. The V and J ends lost 0 bases and 9 bases respectively, with 17 bases between them. CDR1 LGHNA and CDR2 YSLEER come from the germline V gene. As DNA, the CDR3 is TGCGCCAGCAGCCAAGATCCAGGGAAAGGGGCGAAAGCTTTCTTT. Its protein is CASSQDPGKGAKAFF.

This chain connects TRBV2 to TRBJ2-3, with 9 bases aligning to TRBD2. The germline CDR1 and CDR2 sequences are SNHLY and FYNNEI. This CDR3 contains 16 residues. V was pared by 2 bases and J by 0 bases, with 3 bases of the junction left unmatched. The DNA of the CDR3 is TGTGCCAGCAGTGAAACAGCGGGGGGTAGCACAGATACGCAGTATTTT. As protein: CASSETAGGSTDTQYF.

This clone has only one observation. The chain joins TRBV15 to TRBJ2-3, with D possibly matching TRBD2 (7 bases). Deletions cut 0 bases from V and 5 bases from J, with 15 bases between. Germline assignment: CDR1 LNHNV and CDR2 YYDKDF (reference sequence). This CDR3 is 16 amino acids long. CDR3 residues: CATSREMAGAKDTQYF. CDR3 DNA: TGTGCCACCAGCAGAGAGATGGCGGGGGCCAAAGATACGCAGTATTTT. The entire variable domain, with the rest obtained from reference TRBV15 and TRBJ2-3, is as follows: DAMVIQNPRYQVTQFGKPVTLSCSQTLNHNVMYWYQQKSSQAPKLLFHYYDKDFNNEADTPDNFQSRRPNTSFCFLDIRSPGLGDTAMYLCATSREMAGAKDTQYFGPGTRLTVL.

There are a few counts of this clone. CDR3 residues: CASSPRQGSTDTQYF. In DNA form, the CDR3 reads TGTGCCAGTAGTCCTCGACAGGGAAGCACAGATACGCAGTATTTT. J is TRBJ2-3 and V is TRBV19; 7 bases line up with TRBD1. CDR3 length: 15 residues. V was clipped by 5 bases and J by 0 bases; unmatched bases: 5. Germline V gives CDR1 LNHDA, CDR2 SQIVND (reference sequence).

A few counts support this clone. The gene calls are TRBV5-1 and TRBJ1-6, with D perhaps matching TRBD1 (5 bases). The germline V gene has CDR1 SGHRS and CDR2 YFSETQ. CDR3 length: 14 amino acids. Deletions cut 0 bases from V and 9 bases from J, with 10 bases between. As DNA, the CDR3 is TGCGCCAGCAGCTTGGAGGCAGGGCTTTCACCCCTCCACTTT. It yields the protein CASSLEAGLSPLHF.

In this sample, this clone turned up a few times. The rearrangement links TRBV7-9 to TRBJ2-1; D not certain. Trimming shortened V by 1 base and J by 2 bases, and 18 bases separated the two germline ends. The CDR3 has 18 amino acids. Germline V gene sequence: CDR1 SEHNR, CDR2 FQNEAQ (reference sequence). This CDR3 reads CASSLGPGGLLAYNEQFF. The CDR3, as DNA: TGTGCCAGCAGCTTAGGACCAGGCGGATTATTAGCCTACAATGAGCAGTTCTTC. The whole variable domain, remainder taken from reference TRBV7-9 and TRBJ2-1, is DTGVSQNPRHKITKRGQNVTFRCDPISEHNRLYWYRQTLGQGPEFLTYFQNEAQLEKSRLLSDRFSAERPKGSFSTLEIQRTEQGDSAMYLCASSLGPGGLLAYNEQFFGPGTRLTVL.

The CDR3 here is CASSSRRGNTEAFF. CDR3 DNA: TGTGCCAGCAGCTCCCGCCGGGGGAACACTGAAGCTTTCTTT. The chain joins TRBV11-2 to TRBJ1-1; D is undetermined. The germline V gene has CDR1 SGHAT and CDR2 FQNNGV. The CDR3 is 14 amino acids. Trimming stripped 4 bases from V and 1 base from J, with 10 bases between.

This chain connects TRBV29-1 to TRBJ1-4, with 7 bases fitting TRBD1. Trimming cost V 7 bases and J 10 bases; bases outside gene matches: 9. CDR3 length equals 12 residues. CDR1 SQVTM and CDR2 ANQGSEA come from the germline V gene. Here the CDR3 reads CSGRGQLGKLFF. In DNA, the CDR3 is TGCAGCGGACGGGGACAGTTGGGAAAACTGTTTTTT.

The chain combines TRBV18 with TRBJ1-5; 7 nucleotides align to TRBD1. The V segment lost 3 bases and the J segment 4 bases; nucleotides outside the gene matches: 6. Germline V lookup: CDR1 KGHSH, CDR2 LQKENI. The CDR3 contains 15 residues. This chain's CDR3 is CASSPDRVTNQPQHF. CDR3 DNA: TGTGCCAGCTCACCCGACAGGGTAACAAATCAGCCCCAGCATTTT.

The chain joins TRBV4-1 to TRBJ2-5; 14 bases are a match to TRBD2. The end of the DNA is better explained by TRBJ2-7, so the J call may be wrong. Per germline, CDR1 MGHRA and CDR2 YSYEKL. The CDR3 has 15 residues. CDR3 sequence: CASSRGTSGGDEQYF. Written as DNA, the CDR3 is TGCGCCAGCAGCCGAGGGACTAGCGGGGGTGACGAGCAGTACTTC.